Below are 23 T cell receptor beta chains sequenced from a single sample in a study of patients and donors after allogeneic stem cell transplantation. TCRdb processed the RT-PCR reads anew with MiXCR; each CDR3 protein has one entry. The sample shows approximately 150,000 distinct CDR3 sequences, about 32% of them seen only once. The sequenced material came from blood, either unsorted or a sorted T cell fraction (not recorded which). The receptor set was obtained from a human donor who was either an allogeneic HSCT recipient or a stem cell or donor lymphocyte infusion donor (not recorded which). It is not recorded whose cells these are; they may come from a transplant donor.

This clonotype was counted only a few times. This chain uses TRBV29-1 with TRBJ2-3; tentative D call: TRBD2 (6 bases). Germline lookup yields CDR1 SQVTM and CDR2 ANQGSEA. Trimming cost V 3 bases and J 4 bases, with 17 bases left between them. The CDR3 is 15 residues long. CDR3 nucleotide sequence: TGCAGCGTTGAGAGCCTCGGGAGTTGGGCAGATACGCAGTATTTT. Its translation: CSVESLGSWADTQYF.

The chain joins TRBV12-3 or TRBV12-4 to TRBJ1-6; the D gene is possibly TRBD1 (6 bases). The CDR3 runs 12 residues. Between the trimmed V and J ends, which lost 7 bases and 10 bases, there was a span of 11 bases. The CDR3 DNA reads as TGTGCCAGCAACGCAGGGGCCTCACCCCTCCACTTT. The encoded protein is CASNAGASPLHF.

The rearrangement links TRBV4-3 to TRBJ1-3, with TRBD1 matching over 8 bases. The CDR3 has 17 residues. V was pared by 4 bases and J by 3 bases, with 11 bases of the junction left unmatched. CDR1 and CDR2 (germline): LGHNA, YSLEER. CDR3: CASSPGQGAPFGNTIYF. The CDR3 nucleotides are TGCGCCAGCAGCCCTGGACAGGGAGCTCCATTTGGAAACACCATATATTTT.

This chain connects TRBV20-1 to TRBJ2-1, with D hard to call. The CDR3 runs to 12 residues. The germline V gene has CDR1 DFQATT and CDR2 SNEGSKA (reference sequence). V dropped 5 bases and J dropped 5 bases, with 10 bases sitting between them. This chain's CDR3 is CSAPHFDNEQFF. The CDR3 nucleotides are TGCAGTGCTCCTCACTTCGACAATGAGCAGTTCTTC.

The chain recombines TRBV18 with TRBJ2-1; perhaps TRBD2 as D (5 bases). Trimming cost V 0 bases and J 3 bases, with 18 bases left between them. The germline CDR1 and CDR2 sequences are KGHSH and LQKENI. This CDR3 is built from 18 residues. CDR3 DNA sequence: TGTGCCAGCTCACCACCTTCGGTGCGAGCGGTTAACTACAATGAGCAGTTCTTC. As protein: CASSPPSVRAVNYNEQFF.

Remarks on this clonotype: This may be a read error: a much more frequent sequence differs by one nucleotide. The chain combines TRBV14 with TRBJ1-6; D gene uncertain. Germline V gene sequence: CDR1 SGHDN, CDR2 FVKESK. V shed 4 bases and J shed 8 bases, with 15 bases lying between them. This CDR3 has 15 residues. The CDR3 region has the DNA TGTGCCAGCAGCCGAGCCCATCCCCCCTATTCACCCCTCCACTTT. It translates to CASSRAHPPYSPLHF. The whole variable domain, remainder taken from reference TRBV14 and TRBJ1-6, is EAGVTQFPSHSVIEKGQTVTLRCDPISGHDNLYWYRRVMGKEIKFLLHFVKESKQDESGMPNNRFLAERTGGTYSTLKVQPAELEDSGVYFCASSRAHPPYSPLHFGNGTRLTVT.

This chain connects TRBV28 to TRBJ1-2, with D possibly being TRBD1 (5 bases). V was trimmed by 4 bases and J by 6 bases, leaving 18 bases between them. Germline V lookup: CDR1 MDHEN, CDR2 SYDVKM. The length of the CDR3 is 15 residues. CDR3 DNA: TGTGCCAGCAGTTCACCCACAGGTGGTGGGGATGGCTACACCTTC. Translation gives CASSSPTGGGDGYTF.

The chain joins TRBV7-9 to TRBJ2-2; 7 positions agree with TRBD2. From germline, CDR1 is SEHNR and CDR2 FQNEAQ (reference sequence). CDR3 length: 16 residues. J lost 4 bases, V lost 5 bases, and 10 bases had no gene match. The CDR3 DNA is TGTGCCAGCAGCGCCCGATTAGCGGGCATCACCGGGGAGCTGTTTTTT. It is translated as CASSARLAGITGELFF.

The chain links TRBV7-2 to TRBJ1-1; 9 bases line up with TRBD1. V lost 5 bases, J lost 6 bases, and 16 bases stayed unmatched. The germline V gene encodes CDR1 SGHTA and CDR2 FQGNSA. The CDR3 is 17 amino acids. The CDR3 spells CASSLPGQGPPIAEAFF. In DNA, the CDR3 is TGTGCCAGCAGCCTACCGGGACAGGGACCCCCAATCGCTGAAGCTTTCTTT.

This clonotype was seen a few times. The rearrangement joins TRBV9 to TRBJ1-1; 7 bases agree with TRBD1. J gave up 4 bases and V 4 bases, and 10 bases lay outside the gene matches. The CDR3 runs to 15 residues. CDR1 is SGDLS and CDR2 is YYNGEE in the germline V gene. The CDR3 DNA reads TGTGCCAGCAGCCTCCTGACAGGGTGGCGCACTGAAGCTTTCTTT. Its protein product is CASSLLTGWRTEAFF.

This clonotype was counted only a few times. J is TRBJ2-2 and V is TRBV5-1; D not resolved. In germline, CDR1 is SGHRS, CDR2 YFSETQ. The CDR3 covers 13 residues. V shed 2 bases and J shed 6 bases, with 8 bases lying between them. CDR3 sequence: CASSFRAAGELFF. The CDR3 DNA reads as TGCGCCAGCAGCTTTCGGGCTGCCGGGGAGCTGTTTTTT.

The gene calls are TRBV12-3 or TRBV12-4 and TRBJ1-3, with a possible D match to TRBD1 (6 bases). Deletions cut 5 bases from V and 4 bases from J, with 9 bases between. CDR3 length equals 13 residues. The CDR3, as DNA: TGTGCCAGCAGTCACAGGGAAGGAAACACCATATATTTT. Protein product: CASSHREGNTIYF.

The chain uses TRBV7-9 and TRBJ1-2; 9 bases fit TRBD1. The CDR3 is 13 residues long. V lost 6 bases, J lost 7 bases, and 6 bases stayed unmatched. CDR1 and CDR2 from the germline V gene are SEHNR and FQNEAQ (reference sequence). Here the CDR3 DNA reads TGTGCCAGCAGGTTACAGGGGGCGCCTGGCTACACCTTC. As protein: CASRLQGAPGYTF.

This clonotype is a singleton in its sample. The chain joins TRBV4-1 to TRBJ2-7; TRBD2 agrees at 9 bases. The V segment lost 1 base and the J segment 3 bases; nucleotides outside the gene matches: 7. Per the germline V gene, CDR1 is MGHRA and CDR2 is YSYEKL. This CDR3 comprises 16 residues. CDR3 protein: CASSQVQASGNYEQYF. In DNA, the CDR3 is TGCGCCAGCAGCCAAGTTCAGGCTAGCGGGAACTACGAGCAGTACTTC.

The chain is built from TRBV12-3 or TRBV12-4 and TRBJ2-7; 8 nucleotides agree with TRBD2. With 3 bases clipped from V and 3 bases from J, the junction kept 7 bases outside the gene matches. This CDR3 is built from 15 residues. CDR3 sequence: CASSFRRTSYYEQYF. CDR3 sequence (DNA): TGTGCCAGCAGTTTCCGGAGGACTAGCTACTACGAGCAGTACTTC.

V is TRBV7-9 and J is TRBJ2-7; D not resolved. The CDR3 has 15 amino acids. CDR1 and CDR2 from the germline V gene are SEHNR and FQNEAQ (reference sequence). Trimming pared 2 bases from V and 2 bases from J, leaving 13 bases between. In nucleotides, the CDR3 is TGTGCCAGCAGCTTATTCCCAGGCGCTACCTACGAGCAGTACTTC. It encodes CASSLFPGATYEQYF.

This clonotype was seen only a few times. This chain joins TRBV5-1 and TRBJ2-3; 12 bases map to TRBD2. Unmatched junction bases numbered 2, after V lost 3 bases and J lost 0 bases. Germline CDR1 SGHRS, CDR2 YFSETQ. This CDR3 comprises 16 residues. The CDR3 DNA reads as TGCGCCAGCAGCTCCGGGACTAGCGGGAGCACAGATACGCAGTATTTT. Translated: CASSSGTSGSTDTQYF.

The chain uses TRBV11-2 and TRBJ1-4; 8 bases map to TRBD1. Germline CDR1 is SGHAT and CDR2 is FQNNGV. This CDR3 has 15 amino acids. The J segment lost 4 bases and the V segment lost 5 bases, leaving 6 bases of the junction unmatched. CDR3 loop: CASSDRGILNEKLFF. The DNA for the CDR3 is TGTGCCAGCAGCGACAGGGGTATTCTTAATGAAAAACTGTTTTTT.

This rearrangement joins TRBV5-1 to TRBJ2-3, with no clear D. The CDR3 length is 15 residues. Looked up from germline, CDR1 is SGHRS and CDR2 is YFSETQ. V was trimmed by 2 bases and J by 0 bases, leaving 10 bases between them. DNA of the CDR3: TGCGCCAGCAGCTTACCTGCCCATAGCACAGATACGCAGTATTTT. Its protein product is CASSLPAHSTDTQYF.

This clonotype was observed at least ten times. V is TRBV15 and J is TRBJ1-5, with a tentative D call TRBD1 (5 bases). CDR1 is LNHNV, CDR2 YYDKDF, per germline (reference sequence). The germline V and J ends were trimmed by 0 bases and 3 bases, with 15 bases remaining between them. The CDR3 spans 17 residues. Here the CDR3 DNA reads TGTGCCACCAGCAGAGATCCCGCAGGGACGAACAATCAGCCCCAGCATTTT. Protein sequence: CATSRDPAGTNNQPQHF.

This chain links TRBV5-5 with TRBJ2-7, with D possibly matching TRBD2 (7 bases). Per germline, CDR1 SGHKS and CDR2 YYEKEE (reference sequence). The CDR3 is made up of 16 amino acids. The germline V and J ends were trimmed by 2 bases and 2 bases, with 17 bases remaining between them. This chain's CDR3 is CASSLPWRGLPYEQYF. DNA for the CDR3: TGTGCCAGCAGCTTACCCTGGCGGGGGCTACCCTACGAGCAGTACTTC.

The chain carries TRBV7-9 and TRBJ2-1; no clear D. Deletions cut 2 bases from V and 7 bases from J, with 18 bases between. The length of the CDR3 is 16 residues. Germline values: CDR1 SEHNR, CDR2 FQNEAQ (reference sequence). In DNA, the CDR3 is TGTGCCAGCAGCTTAAAAGCCAGAGTAGTCCCAAATGAGCAGTTCTTC. This sequence encodes CASSLKARVVPNEQFF. Full variable domain (outside the CDR3, taken from reference TRBV7-9 and TRBJ2-1): DTGVSQNPRHKITKRGQNVTFRCDPISEHNRLYWYRQTLGQGPEFLTYFQNEAQLEKSRLLSDRFSAERPKGSFSTLEIQRTEQGDSAMYLCASSLKARVVPNEQFFGPGTRLTVL.

The J gene is TRBJ2-1, the V gene TRBV6-6; no clear D. CDR1 and CDR2 from the germline V gene are MNHNY and SVGAGI (reference sequence). The CDR3 has 12 amino acids. Trimming took off 2 bases at V and 7 bases at J, with 6 bases between the two ends. For the CDR3, the DNA is TGTGCCAGCAGTTACAGCAAGAATGAGCAGTTCTTC. It codes for CASSYSKNEQFF.